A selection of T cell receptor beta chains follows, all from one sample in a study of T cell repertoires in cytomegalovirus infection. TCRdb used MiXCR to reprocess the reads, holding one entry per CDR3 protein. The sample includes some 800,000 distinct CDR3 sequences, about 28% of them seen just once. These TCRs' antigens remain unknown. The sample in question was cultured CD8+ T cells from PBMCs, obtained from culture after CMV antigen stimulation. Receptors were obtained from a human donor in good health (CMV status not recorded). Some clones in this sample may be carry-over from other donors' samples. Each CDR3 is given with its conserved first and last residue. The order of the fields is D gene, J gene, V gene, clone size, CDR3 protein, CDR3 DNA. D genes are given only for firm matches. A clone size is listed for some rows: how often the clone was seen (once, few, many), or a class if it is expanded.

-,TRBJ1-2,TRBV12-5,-,CASGSPGYGYTF,TGTGCTAGTGGTTCGCCGGGCTATGGCTACACCTTC
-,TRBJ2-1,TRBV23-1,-,CASSPWRGAYNEQFF,TGCGCCAGCAGTCCATGGAGGGGCGCCTACAATGAGCAGTTCTTC
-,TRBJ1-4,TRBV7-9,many,CASSPTVTTNEKLFF,TGTGCCAGCAGCCCGACGGTAACAACTAATGAAAAACTGTTTTTT
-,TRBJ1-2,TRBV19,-,CASSVDIGLAGYTF,TGTGCCAGTAGTGTCGACATCGGACTCGCCGGCTACACCTTC
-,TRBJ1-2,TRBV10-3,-,CAISVGTSFGYTF,TGTGCCATCAGTGTTGGGACATCTTTCGGCTACACCTTC
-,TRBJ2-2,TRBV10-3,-,CAMGGANTGELFF,TGTGCCATGGGTGGGGCGAACACCGGGGAGCTGTTTTTT
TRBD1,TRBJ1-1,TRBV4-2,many,CASSHYRGTVNTEAFF,TGTGCCAGCAGCCATTACAGGGGCACGGTGAACACTGAAGCTTTCTTT
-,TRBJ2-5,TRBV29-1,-,CSVDGQILGETQYF,TGCAGCGTTGACGGACAGATACTGGGGGAGACCCAGTACTTC
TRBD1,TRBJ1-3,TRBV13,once,CASSLEGSPGQGPGNTIYF,TGTGCCAGCAGCTTAGAAGGGTCGCCGGGACAGGGCCCCGGAAACACCATATATTTT
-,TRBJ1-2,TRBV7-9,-,CASSPPGHKNYGYTF,TGTGCCAGCAGCCCTCCGGGACACAAAAACTATGGCTACACCTTC
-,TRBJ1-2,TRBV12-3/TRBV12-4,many,CASSFREEVYGYTF,TGTGCCAGCAGTTTCAGGGAAGAGGTGTATGGCTACACCTTC
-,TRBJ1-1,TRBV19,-,CASSIASGTEAFF,TGTGCCAGTAGTATTGCGAGCGGAACTGAAGCTTTCTTT
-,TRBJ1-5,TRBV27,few,CASSFRNSNQPQHF,TGTGCCAGCAGTTTCAGGAACAGCAATCAGCCCCAGCATTTT
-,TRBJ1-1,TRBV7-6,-,CASSLNGQAEAFF,TGTGCCAGCAGCTTAAACGGGCAGGCTGAAGCTTTCTTT
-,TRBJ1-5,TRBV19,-,CASSMGGFNQPQHF,TGTGCCAGTAGTATGGGGGGTTTCAATCAGCCCCAGCATTTT
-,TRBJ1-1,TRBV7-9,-,CASSLGGDVGTEAFF,TGTGCCAGCAGCTTAGGGGGGGATGTGGGCACTGAAGCTTTCTTT
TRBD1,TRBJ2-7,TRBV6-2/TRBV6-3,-,CASSPPPGQPFYEQYF,TGTGCCAGCAGCCCTCCACCGGGACAGCCCTTCTACGAGCAGTACTTC
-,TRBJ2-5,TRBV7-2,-,CASSLAPSGAEGETQYF,TGTGCCAGCAGCTTAGCCCCCTCAGGGGCAGAGGGCGAGACCCAGTACTTC
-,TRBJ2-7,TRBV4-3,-,CASSQVLAGNYEQYF,TGCGCCAGCAGCCAAGTGCTCGCGGGAAACTACGAGCAGTACTTC
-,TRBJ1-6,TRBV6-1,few,CASSEMGVRGNSPLHF,TGTGCCAGCAGTGAAATGGGGGTCAGGGGAAATTCACCCCTCCACTTT
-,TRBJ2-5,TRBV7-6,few,CASSLGAEGQETQYF,TGTGCCAGCAGCTTAGGCGCAGAGGGCCAAGAGACCCAGTACTTC